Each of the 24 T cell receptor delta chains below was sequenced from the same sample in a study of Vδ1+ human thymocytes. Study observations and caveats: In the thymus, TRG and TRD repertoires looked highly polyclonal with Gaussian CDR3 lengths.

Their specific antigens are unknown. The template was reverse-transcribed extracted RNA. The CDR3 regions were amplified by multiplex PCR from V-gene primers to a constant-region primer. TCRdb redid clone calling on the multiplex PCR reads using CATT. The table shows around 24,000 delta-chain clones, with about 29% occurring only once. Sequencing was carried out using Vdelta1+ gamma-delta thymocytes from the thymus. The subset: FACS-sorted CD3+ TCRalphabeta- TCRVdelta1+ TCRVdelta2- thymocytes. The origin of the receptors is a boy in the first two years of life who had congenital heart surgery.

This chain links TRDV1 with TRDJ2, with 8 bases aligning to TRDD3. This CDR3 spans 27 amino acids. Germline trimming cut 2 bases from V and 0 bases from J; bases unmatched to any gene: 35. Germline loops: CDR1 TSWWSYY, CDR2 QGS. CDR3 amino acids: CALGEIGRPVLGPTGGLPRPLTAQLFF. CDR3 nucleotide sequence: TGTGCTCTTGGGGAAATAGGTCGGCCTGTGTTGGGGCCTACTGGGGGTTTACCGAGGCCTTTGACAGCACAACTCTTCTTT.

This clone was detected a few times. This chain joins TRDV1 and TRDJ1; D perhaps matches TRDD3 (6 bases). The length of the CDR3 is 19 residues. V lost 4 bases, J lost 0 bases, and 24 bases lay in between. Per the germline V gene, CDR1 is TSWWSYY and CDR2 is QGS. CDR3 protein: CALGVRMVFLRGYTDKLIF. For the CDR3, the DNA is TGTGCTCTTGGGGTCCGTATGGTATTCCTTCGGGGATACACCGATAAACTCATCTTT.

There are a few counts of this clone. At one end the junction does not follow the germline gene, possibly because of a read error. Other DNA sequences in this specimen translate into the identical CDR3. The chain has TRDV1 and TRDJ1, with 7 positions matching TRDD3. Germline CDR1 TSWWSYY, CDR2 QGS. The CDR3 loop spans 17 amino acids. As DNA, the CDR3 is TGTGCTCTTGGGGAACGGAGGATACGCGGGTACACCGATAAGCTCATCTTT. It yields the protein CALGERRIRGYTDKLIF.

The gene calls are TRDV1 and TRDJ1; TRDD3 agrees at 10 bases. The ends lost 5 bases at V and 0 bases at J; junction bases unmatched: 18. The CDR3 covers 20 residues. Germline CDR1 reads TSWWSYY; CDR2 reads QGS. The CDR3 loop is CALGISKLSWGIADTDKLIF. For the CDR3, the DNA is TGTGCTCTTGGGATCTCGAAACTTAGCTGGGGGATAGCCGACACCGATAAACTCATCTTT.

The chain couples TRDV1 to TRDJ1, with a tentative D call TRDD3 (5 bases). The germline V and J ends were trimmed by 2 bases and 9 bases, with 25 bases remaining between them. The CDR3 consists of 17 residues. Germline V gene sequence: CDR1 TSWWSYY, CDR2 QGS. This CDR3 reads CALGEGIPPPTGRQLIF. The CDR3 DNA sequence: TGTGCTCTTGGGGAAGGTATCCCCCCTCCCACTGGTCGGCAACTCATCTTT.

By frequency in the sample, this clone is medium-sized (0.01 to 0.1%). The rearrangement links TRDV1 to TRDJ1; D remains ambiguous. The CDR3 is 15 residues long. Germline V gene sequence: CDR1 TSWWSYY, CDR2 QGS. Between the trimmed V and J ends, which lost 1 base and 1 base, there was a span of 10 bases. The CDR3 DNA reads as TGTGCTCTTGGGGAACGGTCTACCCGCACCGATAAACTCATCTTT. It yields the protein CALGERSTRTDKLIF.

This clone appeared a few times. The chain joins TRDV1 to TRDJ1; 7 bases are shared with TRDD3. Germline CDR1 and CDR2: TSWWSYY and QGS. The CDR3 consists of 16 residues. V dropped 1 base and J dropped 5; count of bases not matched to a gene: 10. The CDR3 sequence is CALGEPPYWGSDKLIF. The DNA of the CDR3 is TGTGCTCTTGGGGAACCCCCGTACTGGGGATCAGATAAACTCATCTTT.

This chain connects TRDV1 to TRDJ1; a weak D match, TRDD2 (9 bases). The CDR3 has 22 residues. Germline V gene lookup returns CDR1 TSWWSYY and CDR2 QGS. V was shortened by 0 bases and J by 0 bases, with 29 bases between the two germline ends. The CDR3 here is CALGELPSYFDWGVPYTDKLIF. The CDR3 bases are TGTGCTCTTGGGGAACTGCCTTCCTACTTTGACTGGGGGGTACCTTACACCGATAAACTCATCTTT.

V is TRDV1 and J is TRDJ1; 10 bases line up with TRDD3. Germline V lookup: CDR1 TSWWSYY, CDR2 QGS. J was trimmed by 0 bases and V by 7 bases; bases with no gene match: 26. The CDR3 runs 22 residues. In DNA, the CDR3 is TGTGCTCTTGCCCCCACTTCCTTGTCCTTTGGGGGATACAGTACGTACACCGATAAACTCATCTTT. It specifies CALAPTSLSFGGYSTYTDKLIF.

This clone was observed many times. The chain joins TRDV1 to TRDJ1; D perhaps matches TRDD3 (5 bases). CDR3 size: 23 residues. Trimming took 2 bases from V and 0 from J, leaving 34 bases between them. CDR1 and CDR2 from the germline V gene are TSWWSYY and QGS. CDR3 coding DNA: TGTGCTCTTGGGGAATCCCAAGTTTCTGGAGGACGCTCGGGGACCGGGTACACCGATAAACTCATCTTT. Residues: CALGESQVSGGRSGTGYTDKLIF.

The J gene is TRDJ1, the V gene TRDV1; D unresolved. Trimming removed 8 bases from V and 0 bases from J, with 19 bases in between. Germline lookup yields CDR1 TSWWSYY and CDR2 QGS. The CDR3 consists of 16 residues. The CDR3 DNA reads TGTGCTCTTTGCCTCCGAACAAACCTGTACACCGATAAACTCATCTTT. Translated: CALCLRTNLYTDKLIF.

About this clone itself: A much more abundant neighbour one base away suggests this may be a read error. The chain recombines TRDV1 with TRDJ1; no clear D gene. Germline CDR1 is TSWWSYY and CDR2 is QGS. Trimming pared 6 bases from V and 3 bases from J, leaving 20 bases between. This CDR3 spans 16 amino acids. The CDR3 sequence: CALGSPGGSYPDKLIF. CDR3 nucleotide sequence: TGTGCTCTTGGCTCCCCGGGCGGGAGCTACCCCGATAAACTCATCTTT.

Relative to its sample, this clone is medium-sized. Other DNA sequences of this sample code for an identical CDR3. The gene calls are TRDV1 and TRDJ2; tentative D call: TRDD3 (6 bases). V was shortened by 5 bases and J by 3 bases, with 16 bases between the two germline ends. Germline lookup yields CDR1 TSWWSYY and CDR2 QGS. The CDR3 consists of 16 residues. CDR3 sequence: CALGILPGEMTAQLFF. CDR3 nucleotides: TGTGCTCTTGGGATACTTCCGGGGGAAATGACAGCACAACTCTTCTTT.

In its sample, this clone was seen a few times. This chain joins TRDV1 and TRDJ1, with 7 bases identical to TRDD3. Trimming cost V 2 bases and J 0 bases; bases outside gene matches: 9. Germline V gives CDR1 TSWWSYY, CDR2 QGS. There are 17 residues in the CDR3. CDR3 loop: CALGELGERTYTDKLIF. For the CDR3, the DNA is TGTGCTCTTGGGGAATTGGGGGAACGGACATACACCGATAAACTCATCTTT.

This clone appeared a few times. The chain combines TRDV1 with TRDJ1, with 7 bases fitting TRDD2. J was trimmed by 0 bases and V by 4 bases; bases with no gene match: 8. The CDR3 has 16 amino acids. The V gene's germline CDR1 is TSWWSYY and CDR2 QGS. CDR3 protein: CALGAKAFLYTDKLIF. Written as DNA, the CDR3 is TGTGCTCTTGGGGCGAAGGCCTTCCTGTACACCGATAAACTCATCTTT.

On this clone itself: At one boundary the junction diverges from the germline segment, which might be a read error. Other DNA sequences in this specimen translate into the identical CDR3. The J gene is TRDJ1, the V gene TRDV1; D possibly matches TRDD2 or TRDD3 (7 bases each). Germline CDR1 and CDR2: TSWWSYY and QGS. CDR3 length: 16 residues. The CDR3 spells CALGDSYGGYADKLIF. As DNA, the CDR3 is TGTGCTCTTGGGGATTCCTACGGAGGATACGCCGATAAGCTCATCTTT.

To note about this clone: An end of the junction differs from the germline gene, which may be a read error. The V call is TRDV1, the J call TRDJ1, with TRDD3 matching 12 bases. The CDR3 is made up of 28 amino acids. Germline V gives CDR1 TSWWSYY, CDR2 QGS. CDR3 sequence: CALGARTTSGPMYWGIPPAPCYTDKPIF. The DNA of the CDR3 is TGTGCTCTTGGGGCCCGCACAACTTCCGGCCCAATGTACTGGGGGATACCCCCGGCCCCCTGTTACACCGATAAACCCATCTTT.

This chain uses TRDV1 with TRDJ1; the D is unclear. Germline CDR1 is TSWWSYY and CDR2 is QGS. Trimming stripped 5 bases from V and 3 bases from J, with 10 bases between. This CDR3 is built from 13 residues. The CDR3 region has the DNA TGTGCTCTTGGGAGGCGTACTGCCGATAAACTCATCTTT. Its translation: CALGRRTADKLIF.

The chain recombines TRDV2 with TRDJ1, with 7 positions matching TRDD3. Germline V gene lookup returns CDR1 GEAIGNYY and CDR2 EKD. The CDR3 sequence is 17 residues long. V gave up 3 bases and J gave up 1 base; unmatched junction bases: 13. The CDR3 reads CACDALRWGPRTDKLIF. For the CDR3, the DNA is TGTGCCTGTGACGCCTTACGCTGGGGGCCTCGCACCGATAAACTCATCTTT.

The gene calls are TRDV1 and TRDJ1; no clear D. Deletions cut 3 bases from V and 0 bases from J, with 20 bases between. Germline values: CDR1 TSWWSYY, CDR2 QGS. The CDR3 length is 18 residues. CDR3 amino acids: CALGEFPPFKGHTDKLIF. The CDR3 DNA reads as TGTGCTCTTGGGGAGTTCCCACCATTTAAAGGGCACACCGATAAACTCATCTTT.

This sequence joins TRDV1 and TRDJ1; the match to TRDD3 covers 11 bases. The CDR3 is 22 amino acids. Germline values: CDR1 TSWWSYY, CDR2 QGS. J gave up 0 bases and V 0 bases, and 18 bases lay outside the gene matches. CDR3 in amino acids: CALGELRSSKLGDTRYTDKLIF. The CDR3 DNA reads TGTGCTCTTGGGGAACTACGGAGTTCCAAGCTGGGGGATACCCGATACACCGATAAACTCATCTTT.

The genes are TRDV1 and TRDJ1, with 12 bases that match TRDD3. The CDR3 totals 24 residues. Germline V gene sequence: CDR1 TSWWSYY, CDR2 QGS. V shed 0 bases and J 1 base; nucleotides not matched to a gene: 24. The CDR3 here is CALGELVLRRLVLGDTSGTDKLIF. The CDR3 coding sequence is TGTGCTCTTGGGGAACTGGTACTTAGGCGTCTCGTACTGGGGGATACATCAGGCACCGATAAACTCATCTTT.

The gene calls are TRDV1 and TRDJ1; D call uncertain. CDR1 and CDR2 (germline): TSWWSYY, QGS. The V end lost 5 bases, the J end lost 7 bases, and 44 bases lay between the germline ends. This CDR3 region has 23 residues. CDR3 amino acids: CALGSLTVPIRGTTSRVGRKLIF. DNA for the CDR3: TGTGCTCTTGGGTCCCTCACCGTTCCCATCCGCGGCACGACTTCAAGGGTTGGGCGTAAACTCATCTTT.

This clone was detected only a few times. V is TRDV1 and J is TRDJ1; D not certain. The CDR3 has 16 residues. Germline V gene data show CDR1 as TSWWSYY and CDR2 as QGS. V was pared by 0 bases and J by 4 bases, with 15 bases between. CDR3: CALGELWATPDDKLIF. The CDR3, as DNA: TGTGCTCTTGGGGAACTATGGGCAACCCCGGACGATAAACTCATCTTT.